Detailed here is one T cell receptor beta chain. This sample was taken from a study of T cell changes during pregnancy in multiple sclerosis. Measured with immunoSEQ multiplex PCR; TCRdb has only the in-frame clones, and not every one. The table has roughly 80,000 clones, around 93% seen once. With V trimmed by 6 bases and J by 7 bases, 4 bases remained unmatched. This CDR3 region has 14 residues. Germline V lookup: CDR1 LNHDA, CDR2 SQIVND (reference sequence). The sequence derives from a female donor with multiple sclerosis, enrolled in a pregnancy study. Sequencing was performed on peripheral blood, taken in the second trimester of pregnancy. V usage is TRBV19 and J usage is TRBJ1-6, with 9 bases fitting TRBD1. CDR3 DNA sequence: TGTGCCAGTAGATGGGGGACAGGGAATTCACCCCTCCACTTT. It encodes CASRWGTGNSPLHF.